One sample yielded the 14 T cell receptor beta chains listed below, sequenced in a study of shared clonotypes between healthy human individuals. Data came from immunoSEQ multiplex PCR; TCRdb stores just in-frame clones and leaves some out. This sample has some 680,000 clones, with 73% found just once. Sequencing was carried out using memory CD4+ T cells sorted from blood. The subset denotes: CD45RA-negative fraction. These TCRs come from a woman aged 25 to 39 in good health.

V gene TRBV28 combines with J gene TRBJ2-5; the match to TRBD2 covers 10 bases. CDR1 MDHEN and CDR2 SYDVKM come from the germline V gene. The V gene end was trimmed by 5 bases and the J gene end by 5 bases; junction bases not matched to a gene: 8. The CDR3 consists of 15 residues. CDR3 sequence reads: CASSGAGGPAETQYF. In DNA form, the CDR3 reads TGTGCCAGCAGTGGAGCGGGAGGGCCTGCGGAGACCCAGTACTTC.

This chain links TRBV7-9 with TRBJ2-5, with D possibly matching TRBD2 (6 bases). The CDR3 spans 17 residues. CDR1 and CDR2 from the germline V gene are SEHNR and FQNEAQ (reference sequence). V gave up 1 base and J gave up 5 bases, with 20 bases separating them. The CDR3 DNA follows: TGTGCCAGCAGCTTAGGCCAGGGTCGGAGGGCCTGGGAGACCCAGTACTTC. This gives the protein CASSLGQGRRAWETQYF. The whole variable domain, remainder taken from reference TRBV7-9 and TRBJ2-5, is DTGVSQNPRHKITKRGQNVTFRCDPISEHNRLYWYRQTLGQGPEFLTYFQNEAQLEKSRLLSDRFSAERPKGSFSTLEIQRTEQGDSAMYLCASSLGQGRRAWETQYFGPGTRLLVL.

This clone was picked up many times. The chain employs TRBV5-4 and TRBJ1-4, with 9 bases that match TRBD1. V dropped 4 bases and J dropped 7; count of bases not matched to a gene: 11. The CDR3 loop spans 16 amino acids. Looked up from germline, CDR1 is SGHNT and CDR2 is YYREEE (reference sequence). CDR3 nucleotides: TGTGCCAGCAGCCCTGCCGGACAGGGGTCACTTGAAAAACTGTTTTTT. Translation: CASSPAGQGSLEKLFF. The full variable domain, with the rest looked up from reference TRBV5-4 and TRBJ1-4, is ETGVTQSPTHLIKTRGQQVTLRCSSQSGHNTVSWYQQALGQGPQFIFQYYREEENGRGNFPPRFSGLQFPNYSSELNVNALELDDSALYLCASSPAGQGSLEKLFFGSGTQLSVL.

J is TRBJ2-7 and V is TRBV2, with 7 bases lining up with TRBD1. The CDR3 is 13 amino acids. Per the germline V gene, CDR1 is SNHLY and CDR2 is FYNNEI. The CDR3 DNA follows: TGTGCCAGCAGTGATTACGTTACAGGGGTTTTGGCGGTC. Its translation: CASSDYVTGVLAV.

The J gene is TRBJ2-1, the V gene TRBV9; D gene unclear. V dropped 4 bases and J dropped 5 bases, with 16 bases sitting between them. The CDR3 is made up of 15 amino acids. Germline lookup yields CDR1 SGDLS and CDR2 YYNGEE. The CDR3 sequence is CASSRSPLPHNEQFF. Here the CDR3 DNA reads TGTGCCAGCAGCCGCTCCCCCCTACCCCACAATGAGCAGTTCTTC.

The rearrangement links TRBV5-1 to TRBJ1-1; D call uncertain. Germline V gene data show CDR1 as SGHRS and CDR2 as YFSETQ. V was pared by 4 bases and J by 1 base, with 14 bases between. The CDR3 consists of 15 residues. In DNA form, the CDR3 reads TGCGCCAGCAGCCCCCTGAAGGTTGGGAACACTGAAGCTTTCTTT. It encodes CASSPLKVGNTEAFF.

This chain uses TRBV29-1 with TRBJ2-5; D is uncertain. Near its end, the DNA agrees better with TRBJ2-7, so the J call may be wrong. Per the germline V gene, CDR1 is SQVTM and CDR2 is ANQGSEA. The CDR3 is 13 amino acids. For the CDR3, the DNA is TGCAGCGTCGGCGCGGACGCCTCCTACGAGCAGTACTTC. Translation gives CSVGADASYEQYF.

The V call is TRBV27, the J call TRBJ1-3, with 8 bases matching TRBD1. Unmatched junction bases numbered 9, after V lost 10 bases and J lost 7 bases. Germline assignment: CDR1 MNHEY and CDR2 SMNVEV (reference sequence). The CDR3 length is 13 residues. The CDR3 DNA is TGTGCCACTTCGACAGGGGCGAGGAACACCATATATTTT. Amino acids: CATSTGARNTIYF.

J is TRBJ2-7 and V is TRBV5-4; TRBD2 agrees at 10 bases. The CDR3 is made up of 15 amino acids. Germline V gives CDR1 SGHNT, CDR2 YYREEE (reference sequence). Trimming cost V 4 bases and J 5 bases; bases outside gene matches: 9. Here the CDR3 DNA reads TGTGCCAGCAGCCGATCTAGCGGGAGCTCACACGAGCAGTACTTC. Its translation: CASSRSSGSSHEQYF.

By its share, this clone is medium-sized (0.01 to 0.1%). This sequence joins TRBV19 and TRBJ2-3; 8 bases fit TRBD1. Per germline, CDR1 LNHDA and CDR2 SQIVND (reference sequence). V lost 6 bases to trimming and J lost 6 bases; unmatched junction nucleotides: 5. CDR3 length: 13 residues. CDR3 nucleotides: TGTGCCAGTAGGGGGACAGGACTGGATACGCAGTATTTT. Translated: CASRGTGLDTQYF.

The chain carries TRBV7-8 and TRBJ2-1; TRBD1 agrees at 9 bases. The CDR3 covers 16 residues. V shed 7 bases, J shed 0 bases, and the junction held 7 bases outside the gene matches. Germline CDR1 SGHVS, CDR2 FQNEAQ. The CDR3 bases are TGTGCCAGCATAAGTGGACAGGGGCCCTCCTACAATGAGCAGTTCTTC. It is translated as CASISGQGPSYNEQFF.

This clone was seen more than once but under ten times. The gene calls are TRBV11-2 and TRBJ2-2, with 10 positions matching TRBD2. Germline assignment: CDR1 SGHAT and CDR2 FQNNGV. V was pared by 4 bases and J by 7 bases, with 9 bases of the junction left unmatched. CDR3 length: 16 residues. In DNA form, the CDR3 reads TGTGCCAGCAGCTGGACTAGCGGATCCGTCGTCGGGGAGCTGTTTTTT. It is translated as CASSWTSGSVVGELFF.

The chain links TRBV5-1 to TRBJ2-7; TRBD2 matches at 9 bases. Germline trimming cut 3 bases from V and 6 bases from J; bases unmatched to any gene: 7. The CDR3 contains 14 residues. Germline CDR1 and CDR2: SGHRS and YFSETQ. The CDR3 loop is CASSWGSGSGEQYF. In DNA, the CDR3 is TGCGCCAGCAGCTGGGGTAGCGGGAGCGGCGAGCAGTACTTC.

The chain uses TRBV10-3 and TRBJ1-1, with D maybe TRBD1 (6 bases). CDR1 is ENHRY and CDR2 is SYGVKD in the germline V gene. The CDR3 length is 13 residues. V lost 9 bases and J 8 bases, leaving 19 bases between the germline ends. Here the CDR3 reads CAIPPTGSFEAFF. The CDR3 DNA sequence: TGTGCCATACCACCGACAGGATCTTTCGAAGCTTTCTTT.